This T cell receptor beta chain was captured in a study of OX40 agonist ivuxolimab in advanced cancers. For the study at large: As their treatment, patients were administered ivuxolimab, an agonistic anti-OX40 (CD134) antibody.

Sequencing used immunoSEQ multiplex PCR; TCRdb keeps in-frame clones, though not all of them. The table lists about 62,000 clones, around nine tenths of them singletons. In the case of this clone: What it binds is unknown.

Study-wide results and caveats: Fewer expanded clones were found on average in CD4+ than in CD8+ T cells. Specificity for antigen went undetermined in the expanded peripheral T cells.

Sequenced material: CD4+ or CD8+ T cells sorted from blood, taken in a trial of the OX40 agonist ivuxolimab. This TCR derives from an adult with an advanced solid tumor such as melanoma, head and neck, liver or kidney cancer.

CDR3 protein: CASSGRQVRSYNEQFF. The CDR3 DNA sequence: TGTGCCAGCAGTGGACGGCAGGTGAGGTCCTACAATGAGCAGTTCTTC. The chain joins TRBV2 to TRBJ2-1; D is uncertain. V lost 4 bases and J 1 base, leaving 14 bases between the germline ends. The CDR3 loop spans 16 amino acids. In germline, CDR1 is SNHLY, CDR2 FYNNEI. Filled out from reference TRBV2 and TRBJ2-1, the complete variable domain reads EPEVTQTPSHQVTQMGQEVILRCVPISNHLYFYWYRQILGQKVEFLVSFYNNEISEKSEIFDDQFSVERPDGSNFTLKIRSTKLEDSAMYFCASSGRQVRSYNEQFFGPGTRLTVL.